These T cell receptor beta chains were read from a single sample in a study of early T cells in non-severe SARS-CoV-2 infection. MiXCR, applied by TCRdb to the 5' RACE reads, yields one record per CDR3 protein. The data show over 50,000 distinct CDR3 sequences, 10% to 14% seen once. Material: whole blood. All receptors derive from an adult who was a healthcare worker with PCR-confirmed SARS-CoV-2 infection or an uninfected control (not recorded which). CDR3s include the opening cysteine and the closing phenylalanine or tryptophan. Fields, in order: D gene, V gene, J gene, clone size, CDR3 DNA, CDR3 protein. The D gene is left open where the match is weak. A row's size may be missing; if present it is once, few, many or a size class.

d_call: -; v_call: TRBV20-1; j_call: TRBJ1-5; clone_size: -; cdr3_nt: TGCAGTGCTAGAGATTACGAAGGGGGAAGCAATCAGCCCCAGCATTTT; cdr3_aa: CSARDYEGGSNQPQHF
d_call: -; v_call: TRBV7-2; j_call: TRBJ2-5; clone_size: many; cdr3_nt: TGTGCCAGCAGCACGACCGGAGAGACCCAGTACTTC; cdr3_aa: CASSTTGETQYF
d_call: -; v_call: TRBV4-3; j_call: TRBJ1-3; clone_size: few; cdr3_nt: TGCGCCAGCAGCCAAGGACCGGCCTCTGGAAACACCATATATTTT; cdr3_aa: CASSQGPASGNTIYF
d_call: -; v_call: TRBV20-1; j_call: TRBJ2-3; clone_size: -; cdr3_nt: TGCAGTGCTAGAGATACGACTGTAAATACGCAGTATTTT; cdr3_aa: CSARDTTVNTQYF
d_call: TRBD1; v_call: TRBV15; j_call: TRBJ1-5; clone_size: few; cdr3_nt: TGTGCCACCAGCAGAGATTCGGCAGGGGGCATTAGCAATCAGCCCCAGCATTTT; cdr3_aa: CATSRDSAGGISNQPQHF
d_call: -; v_call: TRBV2; j_call: TRBJ1-1; clone_size: -; cdr3_nt: TGTGCCAGCAGGAAACTAAGGGGGGTGAACACTGAAGCTTTCTTT; cdr3_aa: CASRKLRGVNTEAFF
d_call: -; v_call: TRBV20-1; j_call: TRBJ2-3; clone_size: many; cdr3_nt: TGCAGTGCTAGAGGCCGTCGCGGGGCAGATACGCAGTATTTT; cdr3_aa: CSARGRRGADTQYF
d_call: -; v_call: TRBV24-1; j_call: TRBJ1-1; clone_size: many; cdr3_nt: TGTGCCACCAGTGATTTTCGGCAAAGGACTGAAGCTTTCTTT; cdr3_aa: CATSDFRQRTEAFF
d_call: -; v_call: TRBV6-5; j_call: TRBJ2-7; clone_size: -; cdr3_nt: TGTGCCAGCAGTTACCTAGGGTCCTCCTGGGAGCAGTACTTC; cdr3_aa: CASSYLGSSWEQYF
d_call: -; v_call: TRBV6-1; j_call: TRBJ1-5; clone_size: many; cdr3_nt: TGTGCCAGCAGTGAAAGTTTGGGTGGCAATCAGCCCCAGCATTTT; cdr3_aa: CASSESLGGNQPQHF
d_call: -; v_call: TRBV6-2/TRBV6-3; j_call: TRBJ2-5; clone_size: many; cdr3_nt: TGTGCCAGCAGTTGGCTGCCTGGGGCGGAAGTGACCCAGTACTTC; cdr3_aa: CASSWLPGAEVTQYF
d_call: -; v_call: TRBV7-9; j_call: TRBJ1-5; clone_size: many; cdr3_nt: TGTGCCAGCAGCCCTGGTGGAGGGAACCAGCCCCAGCATTTT; cdr3_aa: CASSPGGGNQPQHF
d_call: -; v_call: TRBV30; j_call: TRBJ1-1; clone_size: many; cdr3_nt: TGTGCCTGTATAAGGCAGGGTATGCCCCGGCGGAACACTGAAGCTTTCTTT; cdr3_aa: CACIRQGMPRRNTEAFF
d_call: -; v_call: TRBV18; j_call: TRBJ1-5; clone_size: many; cdr3_nt: TGTGCCAGCTCACCGGGCCGAGGGTATCAGCCCCAGCATTTT; cdr3_aa: CASSPGRGYQPQHF
d_call: TRBD2; v_call: TRBV2; j_call: TRBJ2-1; clone_size: many; cdr3_nt: TGTGCCAGCAGTGGCCATAGCGGGGTAGGCAATGAGCAGTTCTTC; cdr3_aa: CASSGHSGVGNEQFF
d_call: -; v_call: TRBV18; j_call: TRBJ1-2; clone_size: many; cdr3_nt: TGTGCCAGCTCACCATCGGGGGGAGGCTATGGCTACACCTTC; cdr3_aa: CASSPSGGGYGYTF
d_call: TRBD2; v_call: TRBV11-2; j_call: TRBJ2-7; clone_size: many; cdr3_nt: TGTGCCAGCAGCAGTAGCGGGCTGAGCTCCTACGAGCAGTACTTC; cdr3_aa: CASSSSGLSSYEQYF
d_call: -; v_call: TRBV12-3/TRBV12-4; j_call: TRBJ2-7; clone_size: many; cdr3_nt: TGTGCCAGCAGTCGGGGCTCCCGGTACGAGCAGTACTTC; cdr3_aa: CASSRGSRYEQYF
d_call: -; v_call: TRBV7-2; j_call: TRBJ2-1; clone_size: few; cdr3_nt: TGTGCCAGCAGCTTGACCTATTACAATGAGCAGTTCTTC; cdr3_aa: CASSLTYYNEQFF
d_call: -; v_call: TRBV3-1; j_call: TRBJ2-7; clone_size: many; cdr3_nt: TGTGCCAGCAGCCAAGATCCGGCTTCCTACGAGCAGTACTTC; cdr3_aa: CASSQDPASYEQYF
d_call: -; v_call: TRBV19; j_call: TRBJ2-1; clone_size: few; cdr3_nt: TGTGCCAGTAAGGGGACGACAACCGACAATGAGCAGTTCTTC; cdr3_aa: CASKGTTTDNEQFF
d_call: -; v_call: TRBV30; j_call: TRBJ2-5; clone_size: many; cdr3_nt: TGTGCCTGGAGTGGAGGGAAGGAGACCCAGTACTTC; cdr3_aa: CAWSGGKETQYF
d_call: -; v_call: TRBV7-8; j_call: TRBJ1-1; clone_size: few; cdr3_nt: TGTGCCAGCAGCTTGGTTGGGGTCCTCAATGAAGCTTTCTTT; cdr3_aa: CASSLVGVLNEAFF
d_call: TRBD2; v_call: TRBV7-2; j_call: TRBJ2-7; clone_size: few; cdr3_nt: TGTGCCAGCAGCTTGACTAGCGGATACGAGCAGTACTTC; cdr3_aa: CASSLTSGYEQYF
d_call: -; v_call: TRBV30; j_call: TRBJ1-6; clone_size: -; cdr3_nt: TGTGCCTGGAATGGGCCAGGGCACAATTCACCCCTCCACTTT; cdr3_aa: CAWNGPGHNSPLHF
d_call: TRBD1; v_call: TRBV18; j_call: TRBJ2-3; clone_size: few; cdr3_nt: TGTGCCAGCTCACCACCCCAACTAGGGGGCTCAGATACGCAGTATTTT; cdr3_aa: CASSPPQLGGSDTQYF
d_call: -; v_call: TRBV7-6; j_call: TRBJ2-7; clone_size: -; cdr3_nt: TGTGCCAGCAGCCGAACGGACAGCTCCTACGAGCAGTACTTC; cdr3_aa: CASSRTDSSYEQYF
d_call: TRBD2; v_call: TRBV12-3/TRBV12-4; j_call: TRBJ2-5; clone_size: -; cdr3_nt: TGTGCCAGCAGTTTTGGTCCCCGGGGGGGCGGGGAGACCCAGTACTTC; cdr3_aa: CASSFGPRGGGETQYF
d_call: -; v_call: TRBV6-6; j_call: TRBJ2-3; clone_size: many; cdr3_nt: TGTGCCAGCATGAGCACTCTCACAGATACGCAGTATTTT; cdr3_aa: CASMSTLTDTQYF
d_call: -; v_call: TRBV12-3/TRBV12-4; j_call: TRBJ1-2; clone_size: -; cdr3_nt: TGTGCCAGCAGTTTGAGAGGGGATACTTACTATGGCTACACCTTC; cdr3_aa: CASSLRGDTYYGYTF
d_call: TRBD1; v_call: TRBV6-2/TRBV6-3; j_call: TRBJ2-7; clone_size: few; cdr3_nt: TGTGCCAGCAGAACGGGACAGGGGTACGAGCAGTACTTC; cdr3_aa: CASRTGQGYEQYF
d_call: -; v_call: TRBV11-2; j_call: TRBJ2-3; clone_size: -; cdr3_nt: TGTGCCAGCAGCTTAGTCCTAGTGGGGCTAGATACGCAGTATTTT; cdr3_aa: CASSLVLVGLDTQYF
d_call: TRBD2; v_call: TRBV2; j_call: TRBJ2-6; clone_size: -; cdr3_nt: TGTGCCAGTGACTGGGGAGGGGCTGGGGCCAACGTCCTGACTTTC; cdr3_aa: CASDWGGAGANVLTF
d_call: -; v_call: TRBV29-1; j_call: TRBJ2-7; clone_size: many; cdr3_nt: TGCAGCGTCCGGGACGGACCCTACGAGCAGTACTTC; cdr3_aa: CSVRDGPYEQYF
d_call: TRBD1; v_call: TRBV12-3/TRBV12-4; j_call: TRBJ1-1; clone_size: few; cdr3_nt: TGTGCCAGCAGTTTAGGTCAGGGGGTAACTGAAGCTTTCTTT; cdr3_aa: CASSLGQGVTEAFF
d_call: -; v_call: TRBV7-9; j_call: TRBJ1-2; clone_size: many; cdr3_nt: TGTGCCAGCAGCTTAGGACAGGCGCCTAACTATGGCTACACCTTC; cdr3_aa: CASSLGQAPNYGYTF
d_call: TRBD1; v_call: TRBV28; j_call: TRBJ2-7; clone_size: many; cdr3_nt: TGTGCCAGCTCCGGGACAGGGTGGAACGAGCAGTACTTC; cdr3_aa: CASSGTGWNEQYF
d_call: TRBD1; v_call: TRBV19; j_call: TRBJ1-5; clone_size: few; cdr3_nt: TGTGCCAGTAGTATAGAAGGGGGCGCTTATCAGCCCCAGCATTTT; cdr3_aa: CASSIEGGAYQPQHF
d_call: -; v_call: TRBV6-2/TRBV6-3; j_call: TRBJ2-7; clone_size: -; cdr3_nt: TGTGCCAGCAGTTACTTGACAGCCGCTTCCTACGAGCAGTACTTC; cdr3_aa: CASSYLTAASYEQYF
d_call: -; v_call: TRBV5-1; j_call: TRBJ2-5; clone_size: many; cdr3_nt: TGCGCCAGCAGCTTGGGAGCGCCTCCGGGGGAGACCCAGTACTTC; cdr3_aa: CASSLGAPPGETQYF
d_call: -; v_call: TRBV27; j_call: TRBJ2-7; clone_size: -; cdr3_nt: TGTGCCAGCAGTTTCAGGCACAAATCCTACGAGCAGTACTTC; cdr3_aa: CASSFRHKSYEQYF
d_call: TRBD2; v_call: TRBV9; j_call: TRBJ2-1; clone_size: -; cdr3_nt: TGTGCCAGCAGCGTAGAAGTAGCGGGGGACTACAATGAGCAGTTCTTC; cdr3_aa: CASSVEVAGDYNEQFF
d_call: -; v_call: TRBV12-3/TRBV12-4; j_call: TRBJ2-7; clone_size: -; cdr3_nt: TGTGCCAGCAGTTTTTTCCCGTACGCCGAGCAGTACTTC; cdr3_aa: CASSFFPYAEQYF
d_call: -; v_call: TRBV7-2; j_call: TRBJ2-5; clone_size: many; cdr3_nt: TGTGCCAGCAGCTCTCAACCGGGGTTGGGGGTGACCCAGTACTTC; cdr3_aa: CASSSQPGLGVTQYF
d_call: -; v_call: TRBV12-3/TRBV12-4; j_call: TRBJ1-5; clone_size: -; cdr3_nt: TGTGCCAGCACTCGGACCGGGGTTTACCACCAGCATTTT; cdr3_aa: CASTRTGVYHQHF
d_call: -; v_call: TRBV6-6; j_call: TRBJ1-4; clone_size: many; cdr3_nt: TGTGCCAGCAGTTATACAGGGACTCCGAAGGAAAAACTGTTTTTT; cdr3_aa: CASSYTGTPKEKLFF
d_call: -; v_call: TRBV12-3/TRBV12-4; j_call: TRBJ2-5; clone_size: -; cdr3_nt: TGTGCCAGCAGTTTAGTAGGGGTCCAAGAGACCCAGTACTTC; cdr3_aa: CASSLVGVQETQYF
d_call: TRBD2; v_call: TRBV9; j_call: TRBJ2-7; clone_size: -; cdr3_nt: TGTGCCAGCAGCGTAGGACTAGCCGGGGGGATCTACGAGCAGTACTTC; cdr3_aa: CASSVGLAGGIYEQYF
d_call: -; v_call: TRBV9; j_call: TRBJ2-6; clone_size: -; cdr3_nt: TGTGCCAGCAGCGTAGCTGGGGCCAACGTCCTGACTTTC; cdr3_aa: CASSVAGANVLTF
d_call: -; v_call: TRBV11-2; j_call: TRBJ2-1; clone_size: medium-sized; cdr3_nt: TGTGCCAGCAGCTTGGGTGGTTTTGGGTTCGATGAGCAGTTCTTC; cdr3_aa: CASSLGGFGFDEQFF
d_call: -; v_call: TRBV12-3/TRBV12-4; j_call: TRBJ2-3; clone_size: -; cdr3_nt: TGTGCCAGCAGTCCCCGATACGGTTCAGATACGCAGTATTTT; cdr3_aa: CASSPRYGSDTQYF
d_call: -; v_call: TRBV7-2; j_call: TRBJ1-6; clone_size: many; cdr3_nt: TGTGCCAGCAGCTTAGCCTGGGGTCGACCCCTCCACTTT; cdr3_aa: CASSLAWGRPLHF
d_call: -; v_call: TRBV5-6; j_call: TRBJ2-4; clone_size: many; cdr3_nt: TGTGCCAGCAGCCCCCGGACAGCCCAAAAAAACATTCAGTACTTC; cdr3_aa: CASSPRTAQKNIQYF
d_call: -; v_call: TRBV24-1; j_call: TRBJ2-3; clone_size: few; cdr3_nt: TGTGCCACCAGTGATTATCACAGCACAGATACGCAGTATTTT; cdr3_aa: CATSDYHSTDTQYF
d_call: -; v_call: TRBV12-3/TRBV12-4; j_call: TRBJ1-6; clone_size: many; cdr3_nt: TGTGCCAGCCAGTCGACAGGCGTGACTCCCCTCCACTTT; cdr3_aa: CASQSTGVTPLHF
d_call: TRBD1; v_call: TRBV9; j_call: TRBJ2-2; clone_size: -; cdr3_nt: TGTGCCAGCAGCGTAGAAGGGACAGCCCTTGCGGGGGAGCTGTTTTTT; cdr3_aa: CASSVEGTALAGELFF
d_call: -; v_call: TRBV6-2/TRBV6-3; j_call: TRBJ2-1; clone_size: many; cdr3_nt: TGTGCCAGCAGTTACTATATACGGAACAATGAGCAGTTCTTC; cdr3_aa: CASSYYIRNNEQFF
d_call: -; v_call: TRBV7-9; j_call: TRBJ1-4; clone_size: many; cdr3_nt: TGTGCCAGCAGCCATAGGGGGGCCCCATGGGTCCATGAAAAACTGTTTTTT; cdr3_aa: CASSHRGAPWVHEKLFF